This T cell receptor beta chain was retrieved from a study of T cells expressing NK-cell markers (dated by TCRdb to the early 2020s). Concerning the study at large: In sorted CD3+CD56+NKG2C+, CD3+CD56+NKG2C- and CD3+CD56-NKG2C+ T-cell subsets from about 8 donors, TCR beta-chain repertoires were profiled. Sequencing of the libraries produced 2 x 150 bp reads on Illumina HiSeq 2000/2500, MiSeq or NextSeq. Seven of the eight sequenced donors were HCMV-seropositive and one was HCMV-seronegative. All eight donors whose samples were sequenced were randomly selected healthy volunteers, three of them men and five women. The full study reports these points: Those dominant clonotypes were again the most abundant among CD3+CD56-NKG2C+ cells in a few donors, at roughly 25-65%. Whether the expanded NKG2C-expressing T cell clones were specific for HCMV antigens remained unclear. For several donors, the dominant CD3+CD56+NKG2C+ clonotypes were among the top 10 CD8+ clonotypes and accounted for about 1.0-7.5% of CD8+ T cells.

The sequencer listed for this sample is Illumina HiSeq 2000. 5'RACE template switching, by which a universal primer site and unique molecular identifiers were added, was used to make TCR beta cDNA libraries. Synthesis of cDNA was primed from the TCR beta constant segment and was followed by two consecutive PCR amplification steps. The study's own analysis went as follows. MIGEC was used to demultiplex reads and group reads by UMI, and MiTCR was used to assemble and quantify clonotypes. Only TCR cDNA sequences supported by at least two reads were kept to exclude erroneous sequences. The tcR package was used for downstream repertoire analysis, and clonotypes were matched across fractions by CDR3 nucleotide sequence plus V segment. Antigen specificity was annotated against VDJdb with VDJmatch, allowing one amino acid substitution in CDR3. TCRdb reprocessed the reads and lists each CDR3 protein sequence as a single entry, with no DNA. TCRdb assigned the V and J calls; the authors' analysis was not used. The sample table records 450,000 to 600,000 distinct CDR3 sequences. The top ten constitute 3% to 4.5% of the sample.

As to this clonotype: Its antigen is currently not known.

The CDR3 holds 16 amino acids from the cysteine to the phenylalanine. DNA was not recorded. From a lookup of the germline V gene, CDR1 and CDR2 are SGHTA and FQGTGA. HCMV-specific IgG was detected in serum with a commercial ELISA kit to determine HCMV serostatus. Peripheral blood mononuclear cells were isolated from blood by Ficoll density gradient centrifugation. This clonotype was sampled from a young man in good health. Donor details come from another sample of the same person, matched by shared clones. The sample taken for sequencing was blood T cells: a sorted CD56 or NKG2C T cell subset, CD4+ or CD8+ T cells, or bulk PBMC T cells (not recorded which). The chain employs TRBV7-3 and TRBJ1-6. The CDR3 protein sequence reads: CASRLRSVGMDSPLHF.